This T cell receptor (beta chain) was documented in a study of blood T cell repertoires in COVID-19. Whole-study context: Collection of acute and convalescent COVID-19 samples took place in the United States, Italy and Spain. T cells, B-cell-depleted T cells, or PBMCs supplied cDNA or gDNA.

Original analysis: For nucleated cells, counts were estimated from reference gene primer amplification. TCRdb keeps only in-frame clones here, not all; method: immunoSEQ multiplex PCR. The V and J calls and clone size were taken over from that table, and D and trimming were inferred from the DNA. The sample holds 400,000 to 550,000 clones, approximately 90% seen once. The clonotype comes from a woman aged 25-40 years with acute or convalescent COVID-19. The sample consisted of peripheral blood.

CDR3 DNA: TGTGCCAGCAGTTTCTCAGGGGGCGACTATGGCTACACCTTC. Amino acids: CASSFSGGDYGYTF. The V and J genes are TRBV28 and TRBJ1-2; 8 nucleotides match TRBD1. There are 14 residues in the CDR3. The germline CDR1 and CDR2 sequences are MDHEN and SYDVKM. The V gene end was trimmed by 3 bases and the J gene end by 3 bases; junction bases not matched to a gene: 3.